The source of this T cell receptor beta chain is a study of Ad26.COV2.S vaccination and SARS-CoV-2 variants. Study-level results: Spike-specific responses of CD8+ and CD4+ T cells were reported to display substantial breadth after vaccination.

About this clone itself: The antigen remains unidentified.

Only in-frame clones appear in the TCRdb table, and some are missing; sequencing was by immunoSEQ multiplex PCR. Of some 420,000 clones listed, roughly 88% are singletons. The germline CDR1 and CDR2 sequences are SGHTS and YDEGEE. CDR3 length equals 13 residues. The V end was cut by 0 bases, the J end by 6 bases, with 6 bases between. The treatment is: some 19 received Ad26.COV2.S at low or high dose, single or two shots; about 5 received placebo; per-sample allocation not given. The study sampled participants on day 63 after the first vaccine or placebo injection. Cohort 1b enrolled adults aged 18-55 years in Boston.

The V and J genes are TRBV5-8 and TRBJ1-4; D is unclear. The specimen was peripheral blood, collected in a trial of Ad26.COV2.S vaccine versus placebo. This receptor was taken from a person aged 18-65 years who received the Ad26.COV2.S COVID-19 vaccine or a placebo. The CDR3 DNA follows: TGTGCCAGCAGCTTGGCCTGGGATGAAAAACTGTTTTTT. It codes for CASSLAWDEKLFF.